The next 14 T cell receptor beta chains were all read from a single sample in a study of human T cells and chemical hapten exposure. MiXCR, run by TCRdb on the RACE reads, gives a single entry per CDR3 protein. Of around 71,000 distinct CDR3 sequences detected, 9.8% appear once; the ten largest clones hold 2.5% to 3.5%. Time point indicated: patch test 1, 2 weeks after DPC sensitization. Sample treatment: therapeutic diphenylcyclopropenone sensitization with weekly scalp DPC. The sequenced sample was whole blood, obtained in connection with sensitization to the hapten diphenylcyclopropenone (DPC). The receptor set was obtained from a woman aged 40 to 55 with alopecia areata. Some clones in this sample may be carry-over from other donors' samples.

This clonotype was seen a handful of times. The chain carries TRBV7-2 and TRBJ1-1, with D perhaps TRBD1 (5 bases). This CDR3 has 16 amino acids. Germline V gene data show CDR1 as SGHTA and CDR2 as FQGNSA. V shed 5 bases and J shed 4 bases, with 20 bases lying between them. The CDR3 DNA sequence: TGTGCCAGCAGCCCCCGCAGGGCAGGGCCGAGCACTGAAGCTTTCTTT. This encodes CASSPRRAGPSTEAFF.

This clonotype has at least ten counts. V gene TRBV7-9 combines with J gene TRBJ2-7, with a possible D match to TRBD1 (5 bases). This CDR3 has 15 amino acids. V dropped 5 bases and J dropped 0 bases, with 14 bases sitting between them. The germline V gene has CDR1 SEHNR and CDR2 FQNEAQ (reference sequence). The CDR3 here is CASSPRTSSSYEQYF. The DNA of the CDR3 is TGTGCCAGCAGCCCGAGGACATCAAGCTCCTACGAGCAGTACTTC.

In its sample, this clonotype was seen a few times. The gene calls are TRBV7-9 and TRBJ2-1, with 9 bases lining up with TRBD1. CDR1 SEHNR and CDR2 FQNEAQ come from the germline V gene (reference sequence). The V segment lost 5 bases and the J segment 8 bases; nucleotides outside the gene matches: 4. This CDR3 spans 13 amino acids. In nucleotides, the CDR3 is TGTGCCAGCAGCCTCCGGGACAGGGATGAGCAGTTCTTC. Protein sequence: CASSLRDRDEQFF.

The table lists this clonotype with many counts. The chain is built from TRBV30 and TRBJ2-1; 8 bases are shared with TRBD2. Germline values: CDR1 GTSNPN, CDR2 SVGIG (reference sequence). V was clipped by 3 bases and J by 7 bases; unmatched bases: 5. The CDR3 loop spans 13 amino acids. The CDR3: CAWRYGGANEQFF. The CDR3 DNA reads as TGTGCCTGGAGGTACGGGGGGGCTAATGAGCAGTTCTTC.

This clonotype was recorded many times. The CDR3 nucleotides read TGTGCCAGCAGGCATGCACAGGGACCCGGCACTGAAGCTTTCTTT. Translating gives CASRHAQGPGTEAFF. The rearrangement uses TRBV6-5 and TRBJ1-1, with a possible D match to TRBD1 (6 bases). Germline CDR1 reads MNHEY; CDR2 reads SVGAGI. The CDR3 is 15 residues long. Trimming took off 6 bases at V and 4 bases at J, with 18 bases between the two ends.

This sequence joins TRBV7-9 and TRBJ1-4, with D maybe TRBD1 (5 bases). The length of the CDR3 is 15 residues. Germline loops: CDR1 SEHNR, CDR2 FQNEAQ (reference sequence). The V end was cut by 4 bases, the J end by 8 bases, with 17 bases between. CDR3 nucleotide sequence: TGTGCCAGCAGCTCGTCAGGGATGATGTGGGAAAAACTGTTTTTT. Its protein is CASSSSGMMWEKLFF.

Note on this clonotype: A much larger clonotype is one base distant, so this may be a read error. V and J are TRBV6-6 and TRBJ1-6; D unresolved. The CDR3 length is 11 residues. CDR1 and CDR2 from the germline V gene are MNHNY and SVGAGI (reference sequence). The CDR3: CAGSYQSPLHF. The CDR3 region has the DNA TGTGCCGGCAGTTACCAATCACCCCTCCACTTT.

This clonotype was seen many times. V and J are TRBV11-2 and TRBJ2-1, with 10 bases lining up with TRBD2. Germline CDR1 is SGHAT and CDR2 is FQNNGV. CDR3 size: 14 residues. Germline trimming cut 1 base from V and 9 bases from J; bases unmatched to any gene: 3. This CDR3 is CASSLVQRGGEQFF. In nucleotides, the CDR3 is TGTGCCAGCAGCTTAGTGCAGCGGGGGGGTGAGCAGTTCTTC.

The table lists this clonotype with many counts. The chain couples TRBV29-1 to TRBJ1-1; D is unresolved. The ends were cut back, 4 bases at V and 2 bases at J, with 2 bases in the middle. Looked up from germline, CDR1 is SQVTM and CDR2 is ANQGSEA. This CDR3 comprises 10 residues. CDR3 sequence reads: CSVGNTEAFF. CDR3 nucleotide sequence: TGCAGCGTTGGTAACACTGAAGCTTTCTTT. Full variable domain (rest looked up from reference TRBV29-1 and TRBJ1-1): SAVISQKPSRDICQRGTSLTIQCQVDSQVTMMFWYRQQPGQSLTLIATANQGSEATYESGFVIDKFPISRPNLTFSTLTVSNMSPEDSSIYLCSVGNTEAFFGQGTRLTVV.

This clonotype has a count of ten or more. The gene calls are TRBV19 and TRBJ1-1, with D perhaps matching TRBD1 (6 bases). The germline gives CDR1 LNHDA, CDR2 SQIVND (reference sequence). This CDR3 spans 13 amino acids. With 9 bases removed from V and 0 bases from J, the gap between germline ends came to 11 bases. CDR3 coding DNA: TGTGCCAGCAAACAGGGAATGAACACTGAAGCTTTCTTT. Its protein is CASKQGMNTEAFF. Variable domain in full (rest from reference TRBV19 and TRBJ1-1): DGGITQSPKYLFRKEGQNVTLSCEQNLNHDAMYWYRQDPGQGLRLIYYSQIVNDFQKGDIAEGYSVSREKKESFPLTVTSAQKNPTAFYLCASKQGMNTEAFFGQGTRLTVV.

A few counts support this clonotype. The chain couples TRBV6-2 or TRBV6-3 to TRBJ2-2; D gene uncertain. Per the germline V gene, CDR1 is MNHEY and CDR2 is SVGEGT. The V end was cut by 2 bases, the J end by 0 bases, with 10 bases between. The CDR3 is made up of 16 amino acids. CDR3 nucleotide sequence: TGTGCCAGCAGTTACGTCCGGACGACGAACACCGGGGAGCTGTTTTTT. It encodes CASSYVRTTNTGELFF.

This clonotype was seen repeatedly, ten times or more. The chain recombines TRBV4-2 with TRBJ1-2; D remains unclear. CDR1 LGHNA and CDR2 YNFKEQ come from the germline V gene. The CDR3 extends over 16 amino acids. V was shortened by 1 base and J by 1 base, with 13 bases between the two germline ends. DNA for the CDR3: TGTGCCAGCAGCCAAGTTCGGGCAGGCCTTAACTATGGCTACACCTTC. It encodes CASSQVRAGLNYGYTF.

As to this clonotype: Compared with germline, one end of the junction differs, possibly owing to a read error. The rearrangement links TRBV7-2 to TRBJ2-3, with D hard to call. The CDR3 extends over 13 amino acids. In germline, CDR1 is SGHTA, CDR2 FQGNSA. DNA of the CDR3: TGTGCCAGCAGCAACCGACTCCCAGATGCGCAGTATTTT. Protein sequence: CASSNRLPDAQYF. Full variable domain (rest looked up from reference TRBV7-2 and TRBJ2-3): GAGVSQSPSNKVTEKGKDVELRCDPISGHTALYWYRQSLGQGLEFLIYFQGNSAPDKSGLPSDRFSAERTGGSVSTLTIQRTQQEDSAVYLCASSNRLPDAQYFGPGTRLTVL.

This clonotype was picked up many times. This chain uses TRBV20-1 with TRBJ1-5, with D possibly being TRBD1 (6 bases). Trimming cost V 5 bases and J 3 bases, with 11 bases left between them. The CDR3 sequence is 13 residues long. From germline, CDR1 is DFQATT and CDR2 SNEGSKA (reference sequence). The DNA of the CDR3 is TGCAGTGCTGGAGGGACAACCAATCAGCCCCAGCATTTT. Protein sequence: CSAGGTTNQPQHF.